This section outlines one T cell receptor (beta chain) sequence together with its context. Sequencing used immunoSEQ multiplex PCR; TCRdb keeps in-frame clones, though not all of them. This sample has more than 850,000 clones; approximately 80% occur once, and the top ten carry under 0.6%. Investigators divided CD4+ cells into CD45RA+ naive and CD45RA-negative memory subsets. This entry is derived from a study of shared clonotypes between healthy human individuals. Germline lookup yields CDR1 KGHSH and CDR2 LQKENI. The V gene lost 3 bases and the J gene lost 3 bases, with 12 bases spanning the gap. CDR3 length: 14 residues.

This chain links TRBV18 with TRBJ2-7; D uncertain. The clonotype comes from a man aged 18 to 30 in good health. Some clones in this sample may be carry-over from other donors' samples. Sequenced material: memory CD4+ T cells from PBMCs. Stated subset: CD45RA-negative fraction. The CDR3 nucleotides are TGTGCCAGCTCACCCGTGCGGCTTGACTACGAGCAGTACTTC. The encoded protein is CASSPVRLDYEQYF.